What follows are 20 T cell receptor beta chains derived from one specimen sequenced in a study of shared clonotypes between healthy human individuals. The table came from immunoSEQ multiplex PCR; TCRdb's copy has only in-frame clones and leaves some out. The table includes fewer than 1.8 million clones, 98% detected once. What was sequenced was naive CD4+ T cells sorted from blood. Subset noted: CD45RA+ positively selected. The origin of the receptors is a man younger than 40 in good health.

This clone was seen only once. CDR3 protein: CASRGLAVSTDTQYF. CDR3 in DNA: TGTGCCAGCAGGGGACTAGCGGTTAGCACAGATACGCAGTATTTT. The chain uses TRBV28 and TRBJ2-3, with 11 bases identical to TRBD2. CDR1 MDHEN and CDR2 SYDVKM come from the germline V gene. With 6 bases clipped from V and 0 bases from J, the junction kept 2 bases outside the gene matches. This CDR3 region has 15 residues.

This chain joins TRBV30 and TRBJ2-7; 7 bases agree with TRBD1. Germline values: CDR1 GTSNPN, CDR2 SVGIG (reference sequence). The CDR3 sequence is 14 residues long. V was pared by 5 bases and J by 5 bases, with 12 bases of the junction left unmatched. The CDR3 DNA follows: TGTGCCTGGGCCCCCAAAGGGGGCTGGAACGAGCAGTACTTC. This translates into CAWAPKGGWNEQYF.

V usage is TRBV18 and J usage is TRBJ2-5; 11 nucleotides match TRBD2. This CDR3 is built from 15 residues. V was clipped by 5 bases and J by 5 bases; unmatched bases: 7. Looked up from germline, CDR1 is KGHSH and CDR2 is LQKENI. CDR3 amino acids: CASSSLGLAGETQYF. The CDR3 region has the DNA TGTGCCAGCTCATCCCTAGGACTAGCGGGCGAGACCCAGTACTTC.

This clone showed up just once. The V call is TRBV7-3, the J call TRBJ2-7; D is perhaps TRBD1 (6 bases). V was shortened by 5 bases and J by 3 bases, with 17 bases between the two germline ends. The CDR3 is 15 residues long. CDR1 is SGHTA and CDR2 is FQGTGA in the germline V gene. The CDR3 loop reads CASSTQPGHIYEQYF. The CDR3 DNA sequence: TGTGCCAGCAGCACCCAGCCGGGACACATCTACGAGCAGTACTTC.

The V gene is TRBV4-1, the J gene TRBJ2-1, with D uncertain. Trimming removed 1 base from V and 15 bases from J, with 16 bases in between. CDR3 length: 13 amino acids. The germline CDR1 and CDR2 sequences are MGHRA and YSYEKL. The CDR3, as DNA: TGCGCCAGCAGCCAAGTTCAGTCCCCACGGCGGTTCTTC. Its translation: CASSQVQSPRRFF.

This chain joins TRBV6-5 and TRBJ2-5; 9 bases fit TRBD1. Looked up from germline, CDR1 is MNHEY and CDR2 is SVGAGI. V lost 4 bases and J lost 5; bases outside the gene matches: 8. The CDR3 has 15 residues. The CDR3 loop reads CASSSSRQGGETQYF. The CDR3 DNA sequence: TGTGCCAGCAGTTCGTCCAGACAGGGGGGGGAGACCCAGTACTTC.

The rearrangement joins TRBV27 to TRBJ1-5; 7 bases align to TRBD1. The germline CDR1 and CDR2 sequences are MNHEY and SMNVEV (reference sequence). The CDR3 is 16 residues long. The V gene end was trimmed by 5 bases and the J gene end by 4 bases; junction bases not matched to a gene: 11. The CDR3 coding sequence is TGTGCCAGCAGTCCCCTTGTCGTACAGGGGAATCAGCCCCAGCATTTT. Translation gives CASSPLVVQGNQPQHF.

This clone was seen once. This sequence joins TRBV6-1 and TRBJ2-1, with TRBD2 matching 7 bases. V was pared by 0 bases and J by 10 bases, with 6 bases of the junction left unmatched. The length of the CDR3 is 14 residues. CDR1 and CDR2 (germline): MNHNS, SASEGT. The CDR3 DNA sequence: TGTGCCAGCAGTGAAGCCGGACTAGTCGGGGAGCAGTTCTTC. This sequence encodes CASSEAGLVGEQFF.

This clone was found once. The chain is built from TRBV7-9 and TRBJ2-1, with TRBD2 matching 9 bases. Germline V gene lookup returns CDR1 SEHNR and CDR2 FQNEAQ (reference sequence). The ends lost 3 bases at V and 5 bases at J; junction bases unmatched: 5. The CDR3 length is 15 residues. Here the CDR3 reads CASSFPSGEHNEQFF. The DNA for the CDR3 is TGTGCCAGCAGCTTTCCTAGCGGGGAGCACAATGAGCAGTTCTTC. Using reference TRBV7-9 and TRBJ2-1 for the parts outside the CDR3, the full variable domain is DTGVSQNPRHKITKRGQNVTFRCDPISEHNRLYWYRQTLGQGPEFLTYFQNEAQLEKSRLLSDRFSAERPKGSFSTLEIQRTEQGDSAMYLCASSFPSGEHNEQFFGPGTRLTVL.

As concerns this clone: The same CDR3 can be traced to other DNA sequences in this sample. The rearrangement links TRBV5-1 to TRBJ2-1; D unresolved. This CDR3 has 13 amino acids. With 2 bases removed from V and 3 bases from J, the gap between germline ends came to 6 bases. Germline loops: CDR1 SGHRS, CDR2 YFSETQ. CDR3 in amino acids: CASSLDIYNEQFF. DNA for the CDR3: TGCGCCAGCAGCTTAGACATCTACAATGAGCAGTTCTTC.

Regarding this clone: It is likely a read error, because the conserved phenylalanine at the end of the CDR3 is missing. No DNA is shown, since the ends of the CDR3 on it are uncertain; the CDR3 is the one TCRdb lists. The chain employs TRBV29-1 and TRBJ1-1; TRBD1 is taken as the D call from the table, unchecked against the DNA. The CDR3 is 10 residues long, ends included. The V gene's germline CDR1 is SQVTM and CDR2 ANQGSEA. The CDR3 is CSVEGGTGTL.

About this clone: The sample holds other DNA sequences that translate to the same CDR3. The rearrangement links TRBV28 to TRBJ2-1; D call uncertain. The CDR3 has 12 amino acids. The germline gives CDR1 MDHEN, CDR2 SYDVKM. V lost 6 bases to trimming and J lost 10 bases, with 13 bases between them. The CDR3 reads CASSLSRGEQFF. CDR3 DNA: TGTGCCAGCAGCCTATCCCGAGGCGAGCAGTTCTTC. The complete variable domain, with remaining parts taken from reference TRBV28 and TRBJ2-1, reads DVKVTQSSRYLVKRTGEKVFLECVQDMDHENMFWYRQDPGLGLRLIYFSYDVKMKEKGDIPEGYSVSREKKERFSLILESASTNQTSMYLCASSLSRGEQFFGPGTRLTVL.

V and J are TRBV9 and TRBJ2-3, with D hard to call. This CDR3 contains 15 residues. V lost 2 bases and J 0 bases, leaving 10 bases between the germline ends. Germline V gene lookup returns CDR1 SGDLS and CDR2 YYNGEE. CDR3 protein: CASSVLGSSTDTQYF. CDR3 nucleotides: TGTGCCAGCAGCGTTTTAGGCTCTAGCACAGATACGCAGTATTTT. The variable domain in full, completed from reference TRBV9 and TRBJ2-3, reads DSGVTQTPKHLITATGQRVTLRCSPRSGDLSVYWYQQSLDQGLQFLIQYYNGEERAKGNILERFSAQQFPDLHSELNLSSLELGDSALYFCASSVLGSSTDTQYFGPGTRLTVL.

The chain uses TRBV5-4 and TRBJ1-1; D is ambiguous. The CDR3 has 15 residues. Germline CDR1 is SGHNT and CDR2 is YYREEE (reference sequence). Deletions cut 2 bases from V and 4 bases from J, with 15 bases between. This chain's CDR3 is CASSFRSVWGTEAFF. In nucleotides, the CDR3 is TGTGCCAGCAGCTTTCGGTCAGTGTGGGGCACTGAAGCTTTCTTT.

The chain has TRBV18 and TRBJ2-1; 12 bases agree with TRBD2. The CDR3 covers 17 residues. CDR1 and CDR2 from the germline V gene are KGHSH and LQKENI. With 1 base clipped from V and 6 bases from J, the junction kept 7 bases outside the gene matches. The CDR3 sequence: CASSPQTSGSGGNEQFF. CDR3 sequence (DNA): TGTGCCAGCTCACCACAGACTAGCGGGAGCGGGGGCAATGAGCAGTTCTTC.

The rearrangement uses TRBV7-3 and TRBJ2-1, with 10 positions matching TRBD2. V lost 5 bases and J lost 7; bases outside the gene matches: 17. The CDR3 sequence is 18 residues long. Germline loops: CDR1 SGHTA, CDR2 FQGTGA. This CDR3 is CASSPTFLTGLAKNEQFF. The DNA for the CDR3 is TGTGCCAGCAGCCCCACGTTCCTTACGGGACTAGCGAAAAATGAGCAGTTCTTC.

The chain has TRBV13 and TRBJ1-3; D remains ambiguous. Germline CDR1 PRHDT, CDR2 FYEKMQ (reference sequence). The germline V and J ends were trimmed by 5 bases and 0 bases, with 17 bases remaining between them. The CDR3 sequence is 17 residues long. The chain's CDR3 is CASSITPIQPSGNTIYF. The CDR3, as DNA: TGTGCCAGCAGCATAACACCGATCCAGCCCTCTGGAAACACCATATATTTT.

J is TRBJ2-5 and V is TRBV6-1, with 8 bases fitting TRBD2. Germline CDR1 MNHNS, CDR2 SASEGT. Trimming cost V 0 bases and J 4 bases; bases outside gene matches: 7. The CDR3 consists of 16 residues. The DNA of the CDR3 is TGTGCCAGCAGTGAAGCTCTGTCGGGACTAGGAGAGACCCAGTACTTC. This sequence encodes CASSEALSGLGETQYF.

The chain carries TRBV11-3 and TRBJ2-3; D perhaps matches TRBD1 (6 bases). Deletions cut 3 bases from V and 4 bases from J, with 8 bases between. Germline CDR1 SGHNT, CDR2 YENEEA. The length of the CDR3 is 13 residues. The CDR3 DNA reads as TGTGCCAGCAGCTTTCGACAGGCAGATACGCAGTATTTT. It is translated as CASSFRQADTQYF.

For the CDR3, the DNA is TGCGCCAGCAGCTTGGATGGGGGAACCGTGCAGTTCTTC. Translation: CASSLDGGTVQFF. The chain employs TRBV5-1 and TRBJ2-1; D may be TRBD1 or TRBD2 (5 bases each). The CDR3 loop spans 13 amino acids. Trimming cost V 0 bases and J 12 bases, with 13 bases left between them. Germline CDR1 reads SGHRS; CDR2 reads YFSETQ.